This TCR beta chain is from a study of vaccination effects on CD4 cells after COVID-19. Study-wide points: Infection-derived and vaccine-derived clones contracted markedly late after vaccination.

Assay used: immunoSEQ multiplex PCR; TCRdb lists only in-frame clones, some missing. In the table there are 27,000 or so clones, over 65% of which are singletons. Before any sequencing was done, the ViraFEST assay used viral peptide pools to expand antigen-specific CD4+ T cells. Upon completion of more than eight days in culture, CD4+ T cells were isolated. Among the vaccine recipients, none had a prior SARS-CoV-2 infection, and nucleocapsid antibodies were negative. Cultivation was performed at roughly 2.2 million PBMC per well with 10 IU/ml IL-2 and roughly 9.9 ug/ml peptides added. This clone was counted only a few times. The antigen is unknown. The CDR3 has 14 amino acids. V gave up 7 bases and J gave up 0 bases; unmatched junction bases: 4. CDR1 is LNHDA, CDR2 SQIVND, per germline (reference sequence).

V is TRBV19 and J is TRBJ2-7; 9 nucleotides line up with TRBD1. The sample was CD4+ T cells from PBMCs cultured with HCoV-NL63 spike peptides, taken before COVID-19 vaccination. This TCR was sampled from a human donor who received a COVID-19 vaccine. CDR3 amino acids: CASMVDRGSYEQYF. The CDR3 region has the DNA TGTGCCAGTATGGTGGACAGGGGCTCCTACGAGCAGTACTTC.